What follows describes a single T cell receptor (beta chain). The clone's antigen remains unknown. It has no much larger one-base neighbor in the sample; base qualities were not kept. Measured from the cysteine to the phenylalanine, the CDR3 is 17 residues long. Only the CDR3 DNA is retained, 51 bases long and in frame from the first base. CDR1 and CDR2 (LNHDA, SQIVND) derive from the germline V gene (reference sequence). Trimming takes 5 bases from V and 1 base from J, and the germline ends sit 18 bases apart. These data belong to a study of primary melanoma T cells and metastatic recurrence (TCRdb year 2020). In terms of the full investigation: A total of some 210 primary melanomas made up the cohort, all of stage T2 to T4 and more than 1 mm thick. The study tested whether T-cell fraction and T-cell repertoire clonality in primary melanoma tumors predicted patient outcome. The T-cell fraction measured by TCR beta sequencing was weighed against progression-free survival, the clinical outcome chosen for the comparison. Histopathological grading of tumor-infiltrating lymphocytes was compared with the T-cell fraction derived from sequencing. Study-wide conclusions, independent of this receptor: Regardless of nodal disease, mitotic rate or ulceration status, a T-cell fraction above 20% appeared to be protective. The authors framed an effective T-cell-mediated antitumor response in primary melanoma only as a suggestion, not a demonstrated mechanism. Adding T-cell fraction to tumor thickness reportedly improved progression-free survival prediction more than adding any other histopathological variable. Progression-free survival was reportedly predicted by the tumor T-cell fraction independently of thickness, ulceration, mitotic rate and age.

The method behind the library was the immunoSEQ multiplex PCR assay. High-throughput sequencing of the T-cell receptor beta chain was performed on primary melanoma tumor tissue. As for the authors' bioinformatics: Among the repertoire analyses were the distribution of insertions and deletions and the sharing of TCRB CDR3 between samples. A gradient-boosted model ranked how well the T-cell fraction predicted outcome compared with histopathological variables. TCRdb stores this immuneACCESS table with in-frame sequences only. Part of the clones is absent; in the studies checked, under half of the shortfall reflects unresolved V genes, and no reason is known for the rest. V, J and clone size were drawn from that table, and D and trimming were deduced from the DNA. The sample table contains 1,500 to 2,000 clones; only one count was recorded for just over 75% of them. The ten largest clones capture almost 35% of the sample.

Each patient's primary melanoma had been surgically resected and was viewed as potentially curable, though still at risk of metastatic recurrence. Sequencing input: melanoma tumor tissue. Rearrangement joined TRBV19 to TRBJ1-5; no D gene call is confident. The TCR comes from a human donor with melanoma. The CDR3 region has the sequence CASSPLGLSASNQPQHF. The nucleotide sequence is TGTGCCAGTAGTCCCTTGGGTCTCTCCGCCAGCAATCAGCCCCAGCATTTT.